The clone carrying this TCR beta chain appeared once. No antigen is known for it. The PCR used 60 Vbeta and 13 Jbeta primers. TCRdb's table, derived via immunoSEQ multiplex PCR, lists solely in-frame clones and lacks some. The table shows 150,000 to 200,000 clones, with about four fifths occurring only once. These data belong to a study of cytomegalovirus exposure and HLA in healthy donors. Whole-study results and caveats: The majority of CMV-associated TCR beta chains were reported as apparently HLA-restricted in a later analysis. Cytomegalovirus association was assigned to 150 to 200 TCR beta chains.

In germline, CDR1 is LNHDA, CDR2 SQIVND (reference sequence). V shed 4 bases and J shed 1 base, with 14 bases lying between them. The CDR3 runs to 16 residues. The chain recombines TRBV19 with TRBJ2-1; maybe TRBD2 (6 bases). The source material was PBMCs. This clonotype was sampled from a middle-aged man in good health and CMV-seropositive. The CDR3 sequence is CASSNQGLLSYNEQFF. The CDR3 nucleotides are TGTGCCAGTAGTAATCAGGGACTTTTATCCTACAATGAGCAGTTCTTC.